The 8 T cell receptor beta chains presented below share a single source sample, sequenced in a study of response to subunit inactivated influenza vaccine. TCRdb re-called the RT-PCR reads through MiXCR, storing one row per CDR3 protein. The repertoire consists of under 550,000 distinct CDR3 sequences, with 6% to 9% occurring once and the leading ten covering over 10%. The material was PBMCs from blood, obtained roughly 24 months after vaccination. These receptors were taken from a man aged 50-75 years who received an inactivated influenza vaccine.

CDR3 residues: CSASRTARETQYF. CDR3 DNA: TGCAGTGCTAGTCGGACAGCCCGGGAGACCCAGTACTTC. The chain recombines TRBV20-1 with TRBJ2-5, with TRBD1 as a possible D gene (6 bases). CDR1 and CDR2 from the germline V gene are DFQATT and SNEGSKA (reference sequence). Trimming took 3 bases from V and 5 from J, leaving 13 bases between them. This CDR3 is built from 13 residues.

The chain carries TRBV24-1 and TRBJ2-7, with D unclear. V lost 2 bases and J 2 bases, leaving 9 bases between the germline ends. The CDR3 is made up of 14 amino acids. Germline CDR1 is KGHDR and CDR2 is SFDVKD. CDR3 in DNA: TGTGCCACCAGTGATTCAAACTTCGCCTACGAGCAGTACTTC. Amino acid sequence: CATSDSNFAYEQYF.

This chain joins TRBV7-6 and TRBJ2-3; 12 nucleotides align to TRBD2. In germline, CDR1 is SGHVS, CDR2 FNYEAQ. The CDR3 runs to 16 residues. Trimming removed 0 bases from V and 6 bases from J; junction bases left unmatched: 4. This CDR3 is CASSLAPSGGADTQYF. The DNA of the CDR3 is TGTGCCAGCAGCTTAGCCCCTAGCGGGGGGGCGGATACGCAGTATTTT.

This clonotype showed up just a few times. The V gene is TRBV7-2, the J gene TRBJ1-3; D perhaps matches TRBD1 (5 bases). The CDR3 loop spans 17 amino acids. The germline CDR1 and CDR2 sequences are SGHTA and FQGNSA. Trimming took off 2 bases at V and 0 bases at J, with 14 bases between the two ends. CDR3 DNA sequence: TGTGCCAGCAGCTTATCAGAGGGGCTCCTCTCTGGAAACACCATATATTTT. Translation: CASSLSEGLLSGNTIYF.

This clonotype was observed many times. The rearrangement uses TRBV7-2 and TRBJ2-2; D remains unclear. In germline, CDR1 is SGHTA, CDR2 FQGNSA. This CDR3 is 16 amino acids long. V lost 0 bases and J lost 0, with 8 bases in between. CDR3 residues: CASSLARASNTGELFF. The CDR3 nucleotides are TGTGCCAGCAGCTTAGCACGGGCTTCGAACACCGGGGAGCTGTTTTTT.

This clonotype occurred a few times. The chain uses TRBV11-2 and TRBJ2-3, with unresolved D. This CDR3 comprises 14 residues. With 5 bases removed from V and 1 base from J, the gap between germline ends came to 10 bases. CDR1 SGHAT and CDR2 FQNNGV come from the germline V gene. The CDR3 is CASSEGFGTDTQYF. The CDR3 DNA is TGTGCCAGCAGCGAAGGATTCGGCACAGATACGCAGTATTTT.

The chain combines TRBV7-9 with TRBJ2-1; D gene uncertain. V shed 1 base and J shed 3 bases, with 7 bases lying between them. CDR3 length equals 14 residues. Per the germline V gene, CDR1 is SEHNR and CDR2 is FQNEAQ (reference sequence). CDR3 residues: CASSLDGVYNEQFF. Written as DNA, the CDR3 is TGTGCCAGCAGCTTAGATGGGGTCTACAATGAGCAGTTCTTC. Full variable domain (missing parts from reference TRBV7-9 and TRBJ2-1): DTGVSQNPRHKITKRGQNVTFRCDPISEHNRLYWYRQTLGQGPEFLTYFQNEAQLEKSRLLSDRFSAERPKGSFSTLEIQRTEQGDSAMYLCASSLDGVYNEQFFGPGTRLTVL.

This clonotype occurred many times. The chain's CDR3 is CAWSVSGGTEAFF. In DNA form, the CDR3 reads TGTGCCTGGAGTGTATCAGGGGGGACTGAAGCTTTCTTT. The V call is TRBV30, the J call TRBJ1-1, with TRBD1 identical over 7 bases. Germline V gene sequence: CDR1 GTSNPN, CDR2 SVGIG (reference sequence). The V and J ends lost 0 bases and 5 bases, in that order; junction bases with no gene match: 3. The CDR3 contains 13 residues.